The 23 T cell receptor beta chains listed next were all sequenced from one sample in a study of technical replicates of blood from several donors. TCRdb keeps only in-frame clones here, not all; method: immunoSEQ multiplex PCR. This sample yields under 80,000 clones, of which roughly 92% are seen a single time; about 0.24% belongs to the top ten. Source material: T cells isolated from PBMCs. The receptor source for this set is a human donor in good health.

The chain joins TRBV30 to TRBJ1-3; D unresolved. Trimming shortened V by 1 base and J by 4 bases, and 11 bases separated the two germline ends. This CDR3 is 14 amino acids long. Germline CDR1 and CDR2: GTSNPN and SVGIG (reference sequence). The CDR3 bases are TGTGCCTGGAGTGGAGGCGGTGGGGGAAACACCATATATTTT. Protein: CAWSGGGGGNTIYF.

The CDR3 protein is CASTIQGQPQHF. The CDR3, as DNA: TGTGCCAGTACTATTCAGGGACAGCCCCAGCATTTT. The J gene is TRBJ1-5, the V gene TRBV19, with a possible D match to TRBD1 (5 bases). Trimming removed 7 bases at V and 7 bases at J, with 11 bases between. Germline V CDR1 and CDR2: LNHDA, SQIVND (reference sequence). The CDR3 covers 12 residues.

DNA of the CDR3: TGTGCCAGCAGCGCCACAAGTCAGAACACTGAAGCTTTCTTT. Its protein is CASSATSQNTEAFF. The genes are TRBV9 and TRBJ1-1, with D uncertain. Deletions cut 3 bases from V and 1 base from J, with 10 bases between. The CDR3 is 14 amino acids. The V gene's germline CDR1 is SGDLS and CDR2 YYNGEE.

CDR3 nucleotides: TGTGCCAGCAGCTTCCCCACAAGGAGCTACGAGCAGTACTTC. It specifies CASSFPTRSYEQYF. The chain has TRBV7-2 and TRBJ2-7; D call uncertain. The germline CDR1 and CDR2 sequences are SGHTA and FQGNSA. Trimming shortened V by 3 bases and J by 3 bases, and 12 bases separated the two germline ends. This CDR3 has 14 residues.

The chain couples TRBV28 to TRBJ1-1; D possibly corresponds to TRBD1 (5 bases). Germline CDR1 and CDR2: MDHEN and SYDVKM. V lost 2 bases to trimming and J lost 3 bases, with 19 bases between them. The CDR3 covers 17 residues. CDR3 protein: CASSLPLTSTEHTEAFF. The DNA of the CDR3 is TGTGCCAGCAGTTTACCCCTCACCTCGACAGAACACACTGAAGCTTTCTTT.

This chain joins TRBV4-1 and TRBJ2-7; 7 nucleotides agree with TRBD1. CDR1 and CDR2 (germline): MGHRA, YSYEKL. This CDR3 contains 15 residues. V was pared by 3 bases and J by 2 bases, with 7 bases of the junction left unmatched. In DNA, the CDR3 is TGCGCCAGCAGCCACGCCAGGGGGAGCACCTACGAGCAGTACTTC. Translating gives CASSHARGSTYEQYF.

This clone has only a few counts. The J gene is TRBJ2-2, the V gene TRBV6-1; 8 bases are shared with TRBD1. This CDR3 comprises 14 residues. The germline gives CDR1 MNHNS, CDR2 SASEGT. J gave up 6 bases and V 4 bases, and 4 bases lay outside the gene matches. The CDR3 nucleotides read TGTGCCAGCAGTGCCGACAGGGGTGCCGGGGAGCTGTTTTTT. Amino acids: CASSADRGAGELFF.

The chain is built from TRBV7-6 and TRBJ2-1; possibly TRBD1 for D (6 bases). Per the germline V gene, CDR1 is SGHVS and CDR2 is FNYEAQ. The CDR3 contains 13 residues. V lost 3 bases and J lost 5, with 8 bases in between. The CDR3 DNA reads as TGTGCCAGCAGCTTCGGACAGCACAATGAGCAGTTCTTC. Translated: CASSFGQHNEQFF.

This clone has a single count. The V gene is TRBV6-1, the J gene TRBJ2-1, with 7 bases fitting TRBD1. In germline, CDR1 is MNHNS, CDR2 SASEGT. The CDR3 sequence is 13 residues long. The V gene end was trimmed by 3 bases and the J gene end by 12 bases; junction bases not matched to a gene: 8. CDR3 protein: CASSDPRDRRQFF. CDR3 DNA: TGTGCCAGCAGTGATCCCCGGGACAGAAGGCAGTTCTTC.

The rearrangement joins TRBV14 to TRBJ2-7; 8 nucleotides line up with TRBD1. The V gene end was trimmed by 4 bases and the J gene end by 5 bases; junction bases not matched to a gene: 7. This CDR3 is built from 14 residues. Germline V CDR1 and CDR2: SGHDN, FVKESK. CDR3 coding DNA: TGTGCCAGCAGCCCCAGGGGGCGCGAAAACGAGCAGTACTTC. Translating gives CASSPRGRENEQYF.

The chain employs TRBV4-1 and TRBJ2-3; 15 bases fit TRBD2. Trimming cost V 5 bases and J 3 bases; bases outside gene matches: 6. The CDR3 totals 17 residues. The germline V gene encodes CDR1 MGHRA and CDR2 YSYEKL. CDR3 sequence: CASSILGLAGGTDTQYF. The CDR3 coding sequence is TGCGCCAGCAGCATCTTAGGACTAGCGGGAGGGACAGATACGCAGTATTTT.

This clone was seen only once. The chain joins TRBV2 to TRBJ2-1; 8 bases fit TRBD2. V was pared by 3 bases and J by 5 bases, with 6 bases of the junction left unmatched. CDR3 size: 15 residues. Germline V gene data show CDR1 as SNHLY and CDR2 as FYNNEI. The CDR3 here is CASSDSGGFNNEQFF. The CDR3 coding sequence is TGTGCCAGCAGTGACAGCGGGGGATTTAACAATGAGCAGTTCTTC.

This clone was detected only once. The chain links TRBV1 to TRBJ2-1; the table's D call, TRBD1, was not checked against the DNA. TRBV1 is shown as a pseudogene. The CDR3 contains 15 residues. The CDR3 sequence: CTSSPQGWDGNEQFF. The CDR3 DNA sequence: TGCACCAGCAGTCCTCAGGGGTGGGACGGCAATGAGCAGTTCTTC.

V is TRBV5-5 and J is TRBJ2-5, with D unresolved. The CDR3 sequence is 15 residues long. Germline V gives CDR1 SGHKS, CDR2 YYEKEE (reference sequence). V lost 6 bases and J lost 3, with 18 bases in between. The CDR3 protein is CASTGARLFEETQYF. CDR3 sequence (DNA): TGTGCCAGCACCGGAGCGAGGCTGTTCGAAGAGACCCAGTACTTC.

This sequence joins TRBV7-9 and TRBJ1-2; TRBD1 matches 7 bases. This CDR3 region has 16 residues. V lost 5 bases, J lost 5 bases, and 14 bases stayed unmatched. Germline assignment: CDR1 SEHNR and CDR2 FQNEAQ (reference sequence). The CDR3 loop reads CASSLGAGGLTYGYTF. The DNA for the CDR3 is TGTGCCAGCAGCCTAGGGGCAGGGGGACTTACTTATGGCTACACCTTC.

The chain has TRBV11-3 and TRBJ2-2, with 9 nucleotides matching TRBD1. After removal of 3 bases from V and 2 bases from J, the junction contained 4 bases not matched to a gene. There are 16 residues in the CDR3. The germline CDR1 and CDR2 sequences are SGHNT and YENEEA. The CDR3 nucleotides read TGTGCCAGCAGCTTGAGACAGGGGGTAAACACCGGGGAGCTGTTTTTT. Protein: CASSLRQGVNTGELFF.

This chain uses TRBV28 with TRBJ1-3; weak D call: TRBD1 (6 bases). Between the trimmed V and J ends, which lost 3 bases and 1 base, there was a span of 13 bases. The CDR3 runs 16 residues. CDR1 and CDR2 from the germline V gene are MDHEN and SYDVKM. CDR3 bases: TGTGCCAGCAGTTTCTCGGACAGACCTTCTGGAAACACCATATATTTT. Translating it yields CASSFSDRPSGNTIYF.

This chain uses TRBV6-5 with TRBJ2-7; D remains unclear. The germline V and J ends were trimmed by 5 bases and 0 bases, with 11 bases remaining between them. The CDR3 extends over 14 amino acids. Germline CDR1 reads MNHEY; CDR2 reads SVGAGI. The DNA of the CDR3 is TGTGCCAGCAGTCGCAGGATCTTCTCCTACGAGCAGTACTTC. Translating gives CASSRRIFSYEQYF.

This clone was recorded once. The CDR3 reads CASAVLSNQPQHF. The CDR3 nucleotides are TGTGCCAGTGCGGTCCTTAGCAATCAGCCCCAGCATTTT. V gene TRBV2 combines with J gene TRBJ1-5; D unclear. The germline gives CDR1 SNHLY, CDR2 FYNNEI. V lost 9 bases and J 0 bases, leaving 9 bases between the germline ends. The CDR3 has 13 residues. The variable domain in full, with the rest retrieved from reference TRBV2 and TRBJ1-5, is EPEVTQTPSHQVTQMGQEVILRCVPISNHLYFYWYRQILGQKVEFLVSFYNNEISEKSEIFDDQFSVERPDGSNFTLKIRSTKLEDSAMYFCASAVLSNQPQHFGDGTRLSIL.

The chain couples TRBV11-2 to TRBJ2-7; 11 bases fit TRBD1. Germline CDR1 is SGHAT and CDR2 is FQNNGV. Trimming removed 4 bases from V and 5 bases from J; junction bases left unmatched: 4. The CDR3 has 14 residues. The CDR3 region is CASSSDRGRHEQYF. Here the CDR3 DNA reads TGTGCCAGCAGCTCGGACAGGGGGCGCCACGAGCAGTACTTC.

The chain is built from TRBV10-1 and TRBJ1-2, with a weak D call TRBD1 (5 bases). Germline CDR1 WNHNN, CDR2 SYGVQD (reference sequence). CDR3 length: 13 amino acids. V was shortened by 0 bases and J by 8 bases, with 10 bases between the two germline ends. The CDR3 protein is CASSESTGWGYTF. DNA for the CDR3: TGCGCCAGCAGTGAGTCAACAGGATGGGGCTACACCTTC.

CDR3 in amino acids: CASSSDALLDSHSGSYGYTF. As DNA, the CDR3 is TGTGCCAGCAGTTCGGACGCCCTCCTGGACAGCCACTCTGGGTCCTATGGCTACACCTTC. The V call is TRBV28, the J call TRBJ1-2; TRBD1 might be the D (6 bases). Germline CDR1 MDHEN, CDR2 SYDVKM. Trimming took 4 bases from V and 4 from J, leaving 31 bases between them. The CDR3 has 20 amino acids.

This clone was seen only once. The chain carries TRBV5-1 and TRBJ2-1; D might be TRBD1 (5 bases). The V end lost 4 bases, the J end lost 7 bases, and 18 bases lay between the germline ends. The germline CDR1 and CDR2 sequences are SGHRS and YFSETQ. The CDR3 runs 15 residues. The CDR3: CASSPARVIGNEQFF. CDR3 nucleotide sequence: TGCGCCAGCAGCCCGGCCAGGGTAATTGGGAATGAGCAGTTCTTC.